This TCR beta chain was identified during a study of shared clonotypes between healthy human individuals. Study-level findings and limits: Large sequencing depth failed to make sorted-subset sequencing complete, rarefaction showed. What limited the represented genetic and exposure-history diversity was the small number of donors.

Sequencing was performed with immunoSEQ multiplex PCR; in TCRdb, only in-frame clones are kept and a portion is missing. The table records a few million clones, more than 90% of them present only once. Details on this clone: As yet, its antigen is unknown.

This clonotype originated in a man aged 18-30 years in good health. The sample was naive CD4+ T cells sorted from blood. Stated subset: CD45RA+ positively selected.

As DNA, the CDR3 is TGCAGCGTTGGGGGAAAGGACAGGCCTGATGTGCGGAACACTGAAGCTTTCTTT. It encodes CSVGGKDRPDVRNTEAFF. This chain connects TRBV29-1 to TRBJ1-1; 7 nucleotides line up with TRBD1. This CDR3 contains 18 residues. CDR1 is SQVTM and CDR2 is ANQGSEA in the germline V gene. V shed 4 bases, J shed 1 base, and the junction held 18 bases outside the gene matches.